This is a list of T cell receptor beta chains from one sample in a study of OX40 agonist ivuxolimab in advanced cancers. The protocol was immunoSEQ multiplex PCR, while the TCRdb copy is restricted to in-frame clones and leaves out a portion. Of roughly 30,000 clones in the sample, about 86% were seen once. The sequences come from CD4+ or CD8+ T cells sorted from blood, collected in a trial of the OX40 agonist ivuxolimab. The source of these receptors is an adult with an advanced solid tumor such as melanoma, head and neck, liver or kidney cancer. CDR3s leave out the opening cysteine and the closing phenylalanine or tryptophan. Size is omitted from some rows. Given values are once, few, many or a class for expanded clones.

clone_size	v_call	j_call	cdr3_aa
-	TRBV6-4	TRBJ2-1	ASSRVTGTYNEQF
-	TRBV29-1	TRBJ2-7	SAGLAGTYEQY
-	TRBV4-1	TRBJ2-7	ASSLFSTTKSYEQY
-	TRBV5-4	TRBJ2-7	ASSLERGPSYEQY
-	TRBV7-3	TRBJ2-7	ASSPGQGADEQY
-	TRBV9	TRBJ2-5	ASSPPHSLSQY
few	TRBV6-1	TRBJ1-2	ASRPTGLYGYT
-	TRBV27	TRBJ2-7	ASSLAPTYEQY
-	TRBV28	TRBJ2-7	ASSMKSGRSNEQY
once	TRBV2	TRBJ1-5	ASRWDQPQH
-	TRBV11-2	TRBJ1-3	ASSLVTTTGPRAVTIY
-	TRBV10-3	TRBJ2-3	AISEWTSTDTQY
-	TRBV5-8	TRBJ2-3	ASSLVRTPTGTDTQY
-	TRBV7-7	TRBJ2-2	ASSSLGRELF
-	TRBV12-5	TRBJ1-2	ASGSGTGVFLNYGYT
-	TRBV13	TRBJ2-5	ASGYSEVGETQY
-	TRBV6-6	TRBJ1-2	ASRSRDRSYGYT
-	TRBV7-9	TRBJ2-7	ASSFTGTAAGEQY
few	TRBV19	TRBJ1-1	ASSILPGHSEAF
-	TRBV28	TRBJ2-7	ASSFLNLGEQY
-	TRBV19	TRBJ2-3	ASSHRDYSTDTQY
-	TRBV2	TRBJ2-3	ASSGGVADTQY